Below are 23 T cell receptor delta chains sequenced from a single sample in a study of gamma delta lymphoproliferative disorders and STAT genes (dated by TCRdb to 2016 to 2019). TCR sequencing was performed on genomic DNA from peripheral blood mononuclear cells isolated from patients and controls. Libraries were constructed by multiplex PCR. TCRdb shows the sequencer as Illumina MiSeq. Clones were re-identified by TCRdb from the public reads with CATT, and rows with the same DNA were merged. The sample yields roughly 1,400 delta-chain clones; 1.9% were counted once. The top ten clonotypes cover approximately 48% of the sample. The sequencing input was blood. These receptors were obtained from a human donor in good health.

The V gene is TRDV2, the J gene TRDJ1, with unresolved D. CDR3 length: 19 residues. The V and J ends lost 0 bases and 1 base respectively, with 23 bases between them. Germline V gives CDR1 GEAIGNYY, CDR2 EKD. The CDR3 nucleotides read TGTGCCTGTGACACCGTTGGTGCGGATTACGGCTCTTCCACCGATAAACTCATCTTT. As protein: CACDTVGADYGSSTDKLIF.

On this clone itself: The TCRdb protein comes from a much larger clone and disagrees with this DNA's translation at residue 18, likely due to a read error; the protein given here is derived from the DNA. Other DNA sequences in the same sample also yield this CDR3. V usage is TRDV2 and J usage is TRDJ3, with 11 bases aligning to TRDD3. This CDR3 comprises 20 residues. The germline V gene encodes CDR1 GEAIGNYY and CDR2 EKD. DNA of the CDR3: TGCGCCTGTGACCCTGTGGGGGATACGGAGAGCTCCTGGGACACCCGACAGACGTTTTTC. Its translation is CACDPVGDTESSWDTRQTFF.

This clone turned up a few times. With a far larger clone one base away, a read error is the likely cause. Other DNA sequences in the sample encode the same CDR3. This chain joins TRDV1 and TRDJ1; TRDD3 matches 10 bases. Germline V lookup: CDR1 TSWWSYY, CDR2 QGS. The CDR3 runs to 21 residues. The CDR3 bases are TGTGCTCTTGGGGACCCCCTCTGTCCCTGTACTGGGGGATTGGCGACTGGTAAACTTATCTTT. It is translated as CALGDPLCPCTGGLATGKLIF.

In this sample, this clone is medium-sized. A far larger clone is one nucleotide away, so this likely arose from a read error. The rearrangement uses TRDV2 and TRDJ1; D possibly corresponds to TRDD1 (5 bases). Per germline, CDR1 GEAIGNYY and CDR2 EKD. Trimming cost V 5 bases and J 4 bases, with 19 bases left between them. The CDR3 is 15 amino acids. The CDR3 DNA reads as TGTGCCTGTGGCCCCGTACAAATACTTGTCGATAAACTCATCTTT. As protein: CACGPVQILVDKLIF.

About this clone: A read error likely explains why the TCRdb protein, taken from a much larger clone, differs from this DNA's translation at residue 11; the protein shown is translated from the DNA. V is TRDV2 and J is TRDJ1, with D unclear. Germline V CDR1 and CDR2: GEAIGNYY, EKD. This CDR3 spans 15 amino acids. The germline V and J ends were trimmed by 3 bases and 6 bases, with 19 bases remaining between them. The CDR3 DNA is TGTGCCTGTGACCCCGTACAAATTCTTGTCAATAAACTCATCTTT. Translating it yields CACDPVQILVNKLIF.

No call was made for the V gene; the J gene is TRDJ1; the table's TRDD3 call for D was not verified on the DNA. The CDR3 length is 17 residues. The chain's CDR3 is CASLCLPVLGDTGKLIF. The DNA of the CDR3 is TGTGCTTCATTGTGCCTTCCAGTACTGGGGGATACGGGGAAACTCATCTTT.

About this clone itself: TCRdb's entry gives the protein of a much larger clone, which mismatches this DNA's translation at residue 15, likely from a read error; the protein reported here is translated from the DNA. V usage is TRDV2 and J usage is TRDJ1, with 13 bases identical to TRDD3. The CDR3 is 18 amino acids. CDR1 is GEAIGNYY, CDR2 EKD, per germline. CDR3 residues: CACDTVLGDTRITDNLIF. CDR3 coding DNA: TGTGCCTGTGACACAGTACTGGGGGATACGCGGATCACCGATAACCTCATCTTT.

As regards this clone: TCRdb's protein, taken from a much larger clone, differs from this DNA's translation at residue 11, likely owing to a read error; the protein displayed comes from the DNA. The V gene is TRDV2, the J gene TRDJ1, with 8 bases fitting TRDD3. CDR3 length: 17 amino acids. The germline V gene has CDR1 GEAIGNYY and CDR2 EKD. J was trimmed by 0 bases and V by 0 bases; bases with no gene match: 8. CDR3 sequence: CACDTVGGGSHTDKLIF. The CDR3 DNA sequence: TGTGCCTGTGACACCGTGGGTGGGGGATCGCACACCGATAAACTCATCTTT.

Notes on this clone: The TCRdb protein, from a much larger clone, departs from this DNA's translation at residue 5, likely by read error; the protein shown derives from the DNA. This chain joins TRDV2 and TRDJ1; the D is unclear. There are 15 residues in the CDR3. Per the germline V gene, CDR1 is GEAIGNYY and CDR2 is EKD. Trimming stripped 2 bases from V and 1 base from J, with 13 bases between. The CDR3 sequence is CACDIVTRTTDKLIF. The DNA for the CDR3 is TGTGCCTGTGACATCGTTACTCGCACCACCGATAAACTCATCTTT.

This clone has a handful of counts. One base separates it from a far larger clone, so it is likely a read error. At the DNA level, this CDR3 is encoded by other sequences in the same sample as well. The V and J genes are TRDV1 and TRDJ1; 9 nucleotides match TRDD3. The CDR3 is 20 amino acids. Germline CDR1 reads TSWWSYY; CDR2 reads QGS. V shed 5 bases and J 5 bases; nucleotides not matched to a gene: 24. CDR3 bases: TGTGCTCTTGGGACCACTTCCCAGAGGACTTACTGGGGGACCGGTGATAAACTCATCTTT. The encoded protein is CALGTTSQRTYWGTGDKLIF.

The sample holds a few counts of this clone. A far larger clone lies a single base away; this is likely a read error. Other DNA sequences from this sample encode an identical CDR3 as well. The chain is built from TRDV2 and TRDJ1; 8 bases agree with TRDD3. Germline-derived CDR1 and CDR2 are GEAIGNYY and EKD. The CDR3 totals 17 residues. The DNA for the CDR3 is TGTGCCTGTGACACCGTGGGTGGGGGATCGTACACCGACAAACTCATCTTT. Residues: CACDTVGGGSYTDKLIF.

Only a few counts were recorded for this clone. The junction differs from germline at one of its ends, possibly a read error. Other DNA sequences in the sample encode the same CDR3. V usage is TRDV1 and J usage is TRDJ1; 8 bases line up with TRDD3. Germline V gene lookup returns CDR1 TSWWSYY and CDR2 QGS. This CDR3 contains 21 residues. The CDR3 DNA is TGTGCTCTTGGGGAACCCGGCCTCCCTAGTACTGGGGGGCACGGCACCGACAAACTCATCTTT. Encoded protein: CALGEPGLPSTGGHGTDKLIF.

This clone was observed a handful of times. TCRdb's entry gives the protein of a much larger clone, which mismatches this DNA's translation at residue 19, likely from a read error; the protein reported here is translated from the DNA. CDR3: CALGEFRFLPLRGINPHYIDKLIF. For the CDR3, the DNA is TGTGCTCTTGGGGAATTTCGATTCCTACCATTGAGGGGGATCAACCCCCATTACATCGATAAACTCATCTTT. The V and J genes are TRDV1 and TRDJ1; D is possibly TRDD2 or TRDD3 (7 bases each). The CDR3 totals 24 residues. V lost 2 bases to trimming and J lost 4 bases, with 41 bases between them. Per the germline V gene, CDR1 is TSWWSYY and CDR2 is QGS.

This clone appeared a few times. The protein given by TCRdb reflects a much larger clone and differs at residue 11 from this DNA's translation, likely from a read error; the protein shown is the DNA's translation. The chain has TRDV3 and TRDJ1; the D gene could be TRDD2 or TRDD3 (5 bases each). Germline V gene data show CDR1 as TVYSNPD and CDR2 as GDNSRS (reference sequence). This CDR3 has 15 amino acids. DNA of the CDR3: TGTGCCCGGGGGGGCTTCGATGCCTACACCGCTAAACTCATCTTT. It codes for CARGGFDAYTAKLIF.

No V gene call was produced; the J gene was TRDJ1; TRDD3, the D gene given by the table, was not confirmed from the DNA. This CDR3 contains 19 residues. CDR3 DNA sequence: TGTGCCTGTGACCCGCTTCGGCCAGGTACTCGTTCATACACCGATAAACTCATCTTT. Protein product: CACDPLRPGTRSYTDKLIF.

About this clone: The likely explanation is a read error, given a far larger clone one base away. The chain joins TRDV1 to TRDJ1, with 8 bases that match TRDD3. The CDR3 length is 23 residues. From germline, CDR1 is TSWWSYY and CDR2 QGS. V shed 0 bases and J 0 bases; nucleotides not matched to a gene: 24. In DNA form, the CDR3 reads TGTGCTCTTGGGGAACTATTCGAGATCGCGTACTGGGGGGTTAGAGGGTACACCGATAAACTCATCTTT. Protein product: CALGELFEIAYWGVRGYTDKLIF.

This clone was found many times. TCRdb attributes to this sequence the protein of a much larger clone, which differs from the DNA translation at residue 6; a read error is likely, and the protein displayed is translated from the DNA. The chain's CDR3 is CACDTAQFSRSYTDKLIF. CDR3 bases: TGTGCCTGTGACACCGCCCAGTTTAGCCGGTCTTACACCGATAAACTCATCTTT. The chain combines TRDV2 with TRDJ1; D not certain. V was trimmed by 0 bases and J by 0 bases, leaving 19 bases between them. Germline-derived CDR1 and CDR2 are GEAIGNYY and EKD. CDR3 length: 18 amino acids.

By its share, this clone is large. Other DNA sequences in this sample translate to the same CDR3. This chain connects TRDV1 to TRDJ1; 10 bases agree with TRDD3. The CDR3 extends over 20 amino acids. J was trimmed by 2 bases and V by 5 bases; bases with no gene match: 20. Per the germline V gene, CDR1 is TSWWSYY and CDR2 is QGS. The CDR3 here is CALGRNPLGSVLGDTDKLIF. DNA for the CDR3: TGTGCTCTTGGGAGAAACCCCCTCGGATCCGTACTGGGGGATACCGATAAACTCATCTTT.

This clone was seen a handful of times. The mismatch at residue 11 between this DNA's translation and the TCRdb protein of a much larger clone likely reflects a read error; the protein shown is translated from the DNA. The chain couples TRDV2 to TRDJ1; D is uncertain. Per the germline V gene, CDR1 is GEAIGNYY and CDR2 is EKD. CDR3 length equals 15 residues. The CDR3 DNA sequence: TGTGCCTGTGACACCGTTACTCGCACCACCGGTAAACTCATCTTT. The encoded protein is CACDTVTRTTGKLIF.

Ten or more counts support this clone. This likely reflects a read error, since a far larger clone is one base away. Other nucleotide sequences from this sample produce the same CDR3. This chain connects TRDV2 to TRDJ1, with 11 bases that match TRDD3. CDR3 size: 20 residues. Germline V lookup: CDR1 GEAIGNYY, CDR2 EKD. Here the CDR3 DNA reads TGCGCCTGTGACACCGTGAAGAGAGTACTGGGGGATATAGTTGCCGATAAACTCATCTTT. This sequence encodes CACDTVKRVLGDIVADKLIF.

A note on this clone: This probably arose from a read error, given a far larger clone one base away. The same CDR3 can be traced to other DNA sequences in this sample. CDR3 sequence (DNA): TGTGCCTGTGACACTCTAAGCGTGACTGGGGGATACACCGATAAACTCATCTTT. It yields the protein CACDTLSVTGGYTDKLIF. This sequence joins TRDV2 and TRDJ1; TRDD3 aligns across 10 bases. This CDR3 spans 18 amino acids. The V and J ends lost 1 base and 0 bases, in that order; junction bases with no gene match: 10. Germline CDR1 reads GEAIGNYY; CDR2 reads EKD.

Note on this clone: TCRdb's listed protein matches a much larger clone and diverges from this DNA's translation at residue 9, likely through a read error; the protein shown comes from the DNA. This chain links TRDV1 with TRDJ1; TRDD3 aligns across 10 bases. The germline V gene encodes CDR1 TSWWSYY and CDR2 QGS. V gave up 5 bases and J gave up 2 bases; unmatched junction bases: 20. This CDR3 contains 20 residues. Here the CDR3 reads CALGRNPLRSVLGDTDKLIF. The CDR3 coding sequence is TGTGCTCTTGGGAGAAACCCCCTCAGATCCGTACTGGGGGATACCGATAAACTCATCTTT.

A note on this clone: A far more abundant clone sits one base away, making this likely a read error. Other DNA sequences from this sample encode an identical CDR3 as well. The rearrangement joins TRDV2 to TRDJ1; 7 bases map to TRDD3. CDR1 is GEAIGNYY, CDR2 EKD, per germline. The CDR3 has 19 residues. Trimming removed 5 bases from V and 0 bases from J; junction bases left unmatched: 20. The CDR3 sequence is CACARLGGAGDTDTDKLIF. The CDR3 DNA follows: TGTGCCTGTGCCCGGCTGGGGGGCGCTGGGGACACAGACACCGATAAACTCATCTTT.